Listed below are T cell receptor beta chains from one sample, sequenced in a study of blood T cell repertoires in COVID-19. The protocol was immunoSEQ multiplex PCR, while the TCRdb copy is restricted to in-frame clones and leaves out a portion. Seen here are some 380,000 clones, approximately 80% observed once, and the top ten hold more than 0.85%. Sequencing input: peripheral blood. All receptors come from a human donor with acute or convalescent COVID-19. The donor label of this sample is uncertain. The CDR3 runs from the conserved cysteine through the conserved F or W. D genes are given only for firm matches. Clone size is stated in some rows and not others, as once, few, many or a class when expanded.

TRBV6-1	TRBJ2-2	-	TRBD2	TGTGCCAGCAGTGAACGGGCTGGACTAGCGGCCAACACCGGGGAGCTGTTTTTT	CASSERAGLAANTGELFF
TRBV3-1/TRBV3-2	TRBJ1-5	-	-	TGTGCCAGCAGCCAAGATTCAGGGCTCAATCAGCCCCAGCATTTT	CASSQDSGLNQPQHF
TRBV19	TRBJ2-5	-	TRBD2	TGTGCCAGTAGTATAGCTTCGGCTAGCGGGGCCCGAGGAGAGACCCAGTACTTC	CASSIASASGARGETQYF
TRBV7-2	TRBJ2-7	-	-	TGTGCCAGCAGCTTAGATCGCAGGGTGAACGAGCAGTACTTC	CASSLDRRVNEQYF
TRBV18	TRBJ2-7	-	TRBD1	TGTGCCAGCTCATTACAGGGGCACCCCTACGAGCAGTACTTC	CASSLQGHPYEQYF
TRBV7-9	TRBJ1-2	-	TRBD1	TGTGCCAGCAGTCCCCCAACGGACAGGGGCGGCTACACCTTC	CASSPPTDRGGYTF
TRBV19	TRBJ1-2	-	-	TGTGCCTCGAACGGATGGAGGGGATCTGGCTACACCTTC	CASNGWRGSGYTF
TRBV7-8	TRBJ2-1	few	TRBD2	TGTGCCAGCAGCACAGGGACTAGCGGGAGACGTGAGCAGTTCTTC	CASSTGTSGRREQFF
TRBV5-1	TRBJ2-1	-	-	TGCGCCAGCAGCTTGGCCGGGACAAGTTACAATGAGCAGTTCTTC	CASSLAGTSYNEQFF
TRBV5-1	TRBJ1-2	-	TRBD1	TGCGCCAGCAGCTTGGCCCTCCCAGGGGGGGGCTACACCTTC	CASSLALPGGGYTF
TRBV30	TRBJ2-7	-	TRBD1	TGTGCCTGGAGCGCCGGGACAGGGACCCACGAGCAGTACTTC	CAWSAGTGTHEQYF
TRBV15	TRBJ1-5	-	TRBD1	TGTGCCACCAGCAGAGATTTCCCCGGTGCGACAGGGGAAAGGCATAGCAATCAGCCCCAGCATTTT	CATSRDFPGATGERHSNQPQHF
TRBV2	TRBJ2-7	-	-	TGTGCCAGCAGGCAGTTTGGGGCCGAGCAGTACTTC	CASRQFGAEQYF
TRBV28	TRBJ1-5	-	TRBD1	TGTGCCAGCAGAGATAGGGGGCAATATGCAAGCAATCAGCCCCAGCATTTT	CASRDRGQYASNQPQHF
TRBV6-5	TRBJ1-2	-	TRBD1	TGTGCCAGCAGTTACAGGGCCGGGACAGGGGGACATGGCTACACCTTC	CASSYRAGTGGHGYTF
TRBV29-1	TRBJ1-2	-	TRBD1	TGCAGCGTAGAGGGGGCCGGACCCGACTATGGCTACACCTTC	CSVEGAGPDYGYTF
TRBV6-5	TRBJ2-7	-	-	TGTGCCAGCCGGAGGACTGATCACTCCTACGAGCAGTACTTC	CASRRTDHSYEQYF
TRBV19	TRBJ2-7	medium-sized	TRBD2	TGTGCCACACGACTAGCGGGAACCTACGAGCAGTACTTC	CATRLAGTYEQYF
TRBV28	TRBJ1-1	-	-	TGTGCCAGCAGTCCACCCGCGACTGAAGCTTTCTTT	CASSPPATEAFF
TRBV19	TRBJ2-7	-	-	TGTGCCAGTAACTCGGGGGGAACAGGGAGCTACGAGCAGTACTTC	CASNSGGTGSYEQYF
TRBV21-1	TRBJ1-2	-	-	TGTGCCAGCAGCAGGGGCAGCGGCTACACCTTC	CASSRGSGYTF
TRBV4-2	TRBJ2-6	-	-	TGTGCCAGCAGCCGTCACCCCGGGGGGCAGACATTTCTCTCTGGGGCCAACGTCCTGACTTTC	CASSRHPGGQTFLSGANVLTF
TRBV18	TRBJ2-7	once	-	TGTGCCAGCTCGACGGGCTCCTACGAGCAGTACTTC	CASSTGSYEQYF
TRBV30	TRBJ2-5	-	TRBD2	TGTGCCTGGTCTCTAGCGGGAGCCTCCAAGACCCAGTACTTC	CAWSLAGASKTQYF
TRBV30	TRBJ1-3	few	-	TGTGCCTGGCTAGTGAGCTCTGGAAACACCATATATTTT	CAWLVSSGNTIYF
TRBV7-8	TRBJ2-1	-	-	TGTGCCAGCAGCCGTGAGCGCAATGAGCAGTTCTTC	CASSRERNEQFF
TRBV7-9	TRBJ1-2	-	-	TGTGCCAGCAGCTCGGACTTTGAGGGCTATGGCTACACCTTC	CASSSDFEGYGYTF
TRBV30	TRBJ2-7	-	-	TGTGCCTGGAGCGGCTCCTACGAGCAGTACTTC	CAWSGSYEQYF
TRBV5-1	TRBJ1-1	-	-	TGCGCCAGCAGCTTGGCCGGAGACACTGAAGCTTTCTTT	CASSLAGDTEAFF
TRBV28	TRBJ1-3	few	-	TGTGCCAGCACCATCGGAGGGTCTGGAAACACCATATATTTT	CASTIGGSGNTIYF
TRBV7-8	TRBJ2-1	-	-	TGTGCCAGCAGCCCTCAGGTGACACGGGAATTCTTC	CASSPQVTREFF
TRBV5-1	TRBJ2-3	-	TRBD2	TGCGCCAGCAGGACCGGGACTAGCACCACAGATACGCAGTATTTT	CASRTGTSTTDTQYF
TRBV19	TRBJ2-1	-	-	TGTGCCAGTAGTATAGCGGGAGCCCCCTACAATGAGCAGTTCTTC	CASSIAGAPYNEQFF
TRBV21-1	TRBJ1-3	-	-	TGTGCCAGCAGCAACCCGGGACTATTCTTCCTATCAGGGGGAAACACCATATATTTT	CASSNPGLFFLSGGNTIYF
TRBV5-5	TRBJ1-1	-	TRBD1	TGTGCCAGCAGCTTGATCACAGGGGAGAGGACTGAAGCTTTCTTT	CASSLITGERTEAFF
TRBV27	TRBJ1-1	-	-	TGTGCCAGCAGTCCCGGACTGTTATCCACTGAAGCTTTCTTT	CASSPGLLSTEAFF